The present entry profiles one T cell receptor (beta chain) with its context. Per the authors' pipeline: From reference gene primer amplification, estimates of nucleated cell counts were derived. TCRdb keeps only in-frame clones here, not all; method: immunoSEQ multiplex PCR. V and J calls and clone size are copied from that table; D and trimming were computed from the DNA. The table records around 180,000 clones, under 80% of them present only once. The data are from a study of blood T cell repertoires in COVID-19. The sample was peripheral blood. The clonotype originates from a woman older than 75 with acute or convalescent COVID-19.

The CDR3 region has the DNA TGTGCCACAAACACAGGGGCGGCCGGGGAGCTGTTTTTT. Residues: CATNTGAAGELFF. The V and J genes are TRBV2 and TRBJ2-2, with 7 bases identical to TRBD1. This CDR3 is 13 amino acids long. The germline V gene encodes CDR1 SNHLY and CDR2 FYNNEI. The J segment lost 6 bases and the V segment lost 10 bases, leaving 8 bases of the junction unmatched.